A single sample is the source of the 16 T cell receptor beta chains below, sequenced in a study of response to subunit inactivated influenza vaccine. MiXCR, applied by TCRdb to the RT-PCR reads, yields one record per CDR3 protein. The sample holds about 540,000 distinct CDR3 sequences, 11% to 15% seen once. Source: PBMCs from blood, taken 11 to 12 days after vaccination. Receptors were obtained from a man aged 50-59 years who received an inactivated influenza vaccine.

This clonotype was picked up many times. The chain links TRBV11-2 to TRBJ1-1; D gene unclear. With 1 base removed from V and 5 bases from J, the gap between germline ends came to 8 bases. This CDR3 contains 13 residues. The germline CDR1 and CDR2 sequences are SGHAT and FQNNGV. In DNA, the CDR3 is TGTGCCAGCAGCTTAGTCCCCGGGACTGAAGCTTTCTTT. Its translation: CASSLVPGTEAFF.

This rearrangement joins TRBV12-3 or TRBV12-4 to TRBJ2-1; 8 bases line up with TRBD2. After removal of 3 bases from V and 7 bases from J, the junction contained 5 bases not matched to a gene. The CDR3 has 14 residues. The CDR3 spells CASSFAGGGNEQFF. The CDR3 DNA reads TGTGCCAGCAGTTTTGCGGGGGGTGGGAATGAGCAGTTCTTC.

The J gene is TRBJ1-2, the V gene TRBV3-1; D is unresolved. The CDR3 is made up of 13 amino acids. Per the germline V gene, CDR1 is LGHDT and CDR2 is YNNKEL (reference sequence). Trimming left V 1 base short and J 8 bases short, with 11 bases between. The DNA for the CDR3 is TGTGCCAGCAGCCAAGCCGGGAAGTACGGCTACACCTTC. Protein sequence: CASSQAGKYGYTF.

This clonotype was counted ten times or more. The chain couples TRBV7-2 to TRBJ1-5; no clear D. V dropped 2 bases and J dropped 9 bases, with 8 bases sitting between them. Germline CDR1 is SGHTA and CDR2 is FQGNSA. The CDR3 has 12 residues. This CDR3 reads CASSLWLGPQHF. The CDR3 DNA is TGTGCCAGCAGCTTATGGTTAGGGCCCCAGCATTTT. Full variable domain (rest looked up from reference TRBV7-2 and TRBJ1-5): GAGVSQSPSNKVTEKGKDVELRCDPISGHTALYWYRQSLGQGLEFLIYFQGNSAPDKSGLPSDRFSAERTGGSVSTLTIQRTQQEDSAVYLCASSLWLGPQHFGDGTRLSIL.

V and J are TRBV5-5 and TRBJ2-1; D ambiguous. Trimming stripped 0 bases from V and 12 bases from J, with 22 bases between. Per germline, CDR1 SGHKS and CDR2 YYEKEE (reference sequence). The CDR3 covers 16 residues. CDR3 nucleotide sequence: TGTGCCAGCAGCTTGGCCCAGGTTGGGCCCCCGAATCTGCAGTTCTTC. Translation gives CASSLAQVGPPNLQFF.

This clonotype was detected a few times. The rearrangement joins TRBV15 to TRBJ1-1; the match to TRBD1 covers 7 bases. Germline V gene sequence: CDR1 LNHNV, CDR2 YYDKDF (reference sequence). The length of the CDR3 is 13 residues. With 1 base clipped from V and 8 bases from J, the junction kept 4 bases outside the gene matches. CDR3 loop: CATSRGQGWEAFF. CDR3 bases: TGTGCCACCAGCAGAGGACAGGGTTGGGAAGCTTTCTTT.

This clonotype was observed a handful of times. The rearrangement links TRBV6-5 to TRBJ1-6; 7 positions agree with TRBD1. The ends lost 0 bases at V and 7 bases at J; junction bases unmatched: 3. Germline CDR1 is MNHEY and CDR2 is SVGAGI. The CDR3 has 15 amino acids. CDR3 coding DNA: TGTGCCAGCAGTTACTCGGCAGGGGGAAATTCACCCCTCCACTTT. As protein: CASSYSAGGNSPLHF.

This clonotype was counted only a few times. This chain uses TRBV28 with TRBJ2-2; no definite D call. Deletions cut 1 base from V and 8 bases from J, with 11 bases between. CDR3 size: 14 residues. Germline V gene sequence: CDR1 MDHEN, CDR2 SYDVKM. This CDR3 is CASSLYMPPGELFF. The DNA of the CDR3 is TGTGCCAGCAGTTTATACATGCCCCCGGGGGAGCTGTTTTTT.

This clonotype was seen a handful of times. This chain joins TRBV10-2 and TRBJ1-2; the D is unclear. There are 14 residues in the CDR3. V lost 8 bases to trimming and J lost 2 bases, with 15 bases between them. From germline, CDR1 is WSHSY and CDR2 SAAADI. The CDR3 sequence: CASASPLANYGYTF. CDR3 in DNA: TGCGCCAGCGCCTCTCCCCTAGCAAACTATGGCTACACCTTC.

The chain uses TRBV12-3 or TRBV12-4 and TRBJ1-6; no firm D call. V lost 3 bases and J lost 6, with 9 bases in between. The CDR3 covers 14 residues. CDR3 sequence: CASSFEGLNSPLHF. The CDR3 DNA sequence: TGTGCCAGCAGTTTCGAGGGCCTTAATTCACCCCTCCACTTT.

The chain's CDR3 is CASTKRGAAYEQYF. CDR3 bases: TGTGCCAGCACCAAACGGGGGGCCGCCTACGAGCAGTACTTC. The chain joins TRBV12-3 or TRBV12-4 to TRBJ2-7; D possibly corresponds to TRBD2 (7 bases). The CDR3 runs to 14 residues. Trimming pared 7 bases from V and 2 bases from J, leaving 15 bases between.

The V gene is TRBV20-1, the J gene TRBJ2-7; 8 bases match TRBD2. The V segment lost 2 bases and the J segment 9 bases; nucleotides outside the gene matches: 3. Looked up from germline, CDR1 is DFQATT and CDR2 is SNEGSKA (reference sequence). There are 11 residues in the CDR3. CDR3 sequence (DNA): TGCAGTGCTAGATTACTAGCGGCGCAGTACTTC. It yields the protein CSARLLAAQYF.

This clonotype appeared a few times. The gene calls are TRBV20-1 and TRBJ2-3; TRBD2 aligns across 7 bases. CDR1 and CDR2 (germline): DFQATT, SNEGSKA (reference sequence). There are 16 residues in the CDR3. Germline trimming cut 3 bases from V and 0 bases from J; bases unmatched to any gene: 9. CDR3 in amino acids: CSASDLAGYSTDTQYF. CDR3 DNA sequence: TGCAGTGCTAGTGACTTAGCGGGCTATAGCACAGATACGCAGTATTTT.

This chain joins TRBV4-1 and TRBJ2-1, with 9 bases matching TRBD2. The CDR3 spans 15 residues. Trimming at V came to 1 base and at J to 7 bases, leaving 5 bases not matched to a gene. Germline V CDR1 and CDR2: MGHRA, YSYEKL. The CDR3 loop is CASSQAAGGINEQFF. DNA of the CDR3: TGCGCCAGCAGCCAAGCAGCGGGGGGTATAAATGAGCAGTTCTTC.

The chain has TRBV6-5 and TRBJ2-3; 9 bases line up with TRBD2. The CDR3 runs to 17 residues. In germline, CDR1 is MNHEY, CDR2 SVGAGI. After removal of 0 bases from V and 7 bases from J, the junction contained 11 bases not matched to a gene. CDR3 residues: CASSYSPLAGAGYTQYF. The CDR3 DNA follows: TGTGCCAGCAGTTACTCTCCGTTAGCGGGGGCTGGATATACGCAGTATTTT.

V gene TRBV29-1 combines with J gene TRBJ2-7, with a weak D call TRBD1 (6 bases). Trimming took 8 bases from V and 3 from J, leaving 11 bases between them. CDR1 is SQVTM, CDR2 ANQGSEA, per germline. The length of the CDR3 is 11 residues. Written as DNA, the CDR3 is TGCAGCACGAGGGACAACTACGAGCAGTACTTC. Translation: CSTRDNYEQYF.